This is a list of T cell receptor beta chains from one sample in a study of Graves' ophthalmopathy and Graves' hyperthyroidism. One entry per CDR3 protein results from TCRdb running MiXCR on the multiplex PCR reads. The profile shows under 350,000 distinct CDR3 sequences, 17% of them singletons. Sequenced sample: peripheral blood. These TCRs come from an adult man with Graves' ophthalmopathy. CDR3s include the opening cysteine and the closing phenylalanine or tryptophan. The order of the fields is clone size, V gene, CDR3 length, J gene, D gene, CDR3 protein, CDR3 DNA. D genes are given only for firm matches. Some rows mark clone size as missing; the rest say once, few, many or name a class of expanded clone.

many	TRBV12-5	18	TRBJ2-2	TRBD1	CASGFWPSGTGPPGELFF	TGTGCTAGTGGTTTTTGGCCCTCCGGGACAGGGCCACCCGGGGAGCTGTTTTTT
NA	TRBV6-5	13	TRBJ1-2	NA	CASSLEENYGYTF	TGTGCCAGCAGTTTGGAGGAAAACTATGGCTACACCTTC
few	TRBV6-1	14	TRBJ2-2	NA	CASSDTTYTGELYF	TGTGCCAGCAGCGACACGACCTACACCGGGGAGCTGTATTTT
many	TRBV27	16	TRBJ2-2	TRBD1	CASTSLSDRATGELFF	TGTGCCAGCACCTCTTTATCTGACAGGGCCACCGGGGAGCTGTTTTTT
many	TRBV6-1	15	TRBJ1-1	NA	CASRPRGRRNTEAFF	TGTGCCAGCAGACCGCGTGGACGACGGAACACTGAAGCTTTCTTT
many	TRBV12-3/TRBV12-4	15	TRBJ2-4	TRBD1	CASSLYGTGENIQYF	TGTGCCAGCAGTTTATATGGGACAGGGGAAAACATTCAGTACTTC
NA	TRBV11-2	16	TRBJ2-2	NA	CASSLVGVRTGGELFF	TGTGCCAGCAGCTTAGTTGGCGTGAGAACGGGCGGGGAGCTGTTTTTT
many	TRBV20-1	12	TRBJ1-5	NA	CSASPDTQPQHF	TGCAGTGCTAGTCCGGATACTCAGCCCCAGCATTTT
many	TRBV12-3/TRBV12-4	15	TRBJ2-2	TRBD2	CASGRQSGSGGELFF	TGTGCCAGCGGCCGTCAGAGCGGGAGCGGCGGGGAGCTGTTTTTT
many	TRBV7-8	14	TRBJ2-7	NA	CASSLSGASYEQYF	TGTGCCAGCAGCCTTTCCGGGGCTTCATACGAGCAGTACTTC
NA	TRBV2	15	TRBJ1-2	NA	CASTGKWDESYGYTF	TGTGCCAGCACGGGGAAATGGGACGAAAGCTATGGCTACACCTTC
NA	TRBV7-2	13	TRBJ2-5	NA	CASSLQTRETQYF	TGTGCCAGCAGCCTACAAACCCGGGAGACCCAGTACTTC
many	TRBV29-1	11	TRBJ2-7	NA	CSVAQPYEQYF	TGCAGCGTTGCTCAGCCCTACGAGCAGTACTTC
many	TRBV12-3/TRBV12-4	12	TRBJ2-2	NA	CASSFKPGELFF	TGTGCCAGCAGTTTTAAACCCGGGGAGCTGTTTTTT
NA	TRBV11-2	12	TRBJ2-7	NA	CASSLASGEQYF	TGTGCCAGCAGCTTGGCCAGTGGCGAGCAGTACTTC
many	TRBV30	13	TRBJ2-5	NA	CAWKIDWEETQYF	TGTGCCTGGAAGATAGATTGGGAAGAGACCCAGTACTTC
many	TRBV6-5	13	TRBJ1-1	NA	CASSSGGGGQAFF	TGTGCCAGCAGTTCCGGGGGTGGTGGTCAAGCTTTCTTT
NA	TRBV6-2/TRBV6-3	13	TRBJ2-7	TRBD2	CASSKRTSYEQYF	TGTGCCAGCAGTAAAAGGACTAGCTACGAGCAGTACTTC
NA	TRBV2	11	TRBJ1-1	NA	CASSADGGAFF	TGTGCCAGCAGTGCCGACGGCGGAGCTTTCTTT